The 20 T cell receptor beta chains in this list originate from one sample, sequenced in a study of blood T cells in healthy people across ages. PCR was performed a second time for 7 to 11 cycles using a sample-barcoded 5' primer and a J-beta primer mix. TCRdb re-derived calls from the 5' RACE reads in MiXCR, one entry per CDR3 protein. Of 1.5 million to 2 million distinct CDR3 sequences detected, roughly 49% appear once; the ten largest clones hold around 2.1%. Source material: blood. Receptors originate from a woman aged 40 to 50 in good health.

This clonotype appeared once. The rearrangement links TRBV20-1 to TRBJ1-2; no reliable D call. CDR3 length equals 16 residues. Germline loops: CDR1 DFQATT, CDR2 SNEGSKA (reference sequence). Between the trimmed V and J ends, which lost 0 bases and 4 bases, there was a span of 18 bases. CDR3 nucleotides: TGCAGTGCTAGAGATCTACTCAGAGGTGACTTCTATGGCTACACCTTC. It codes for CSARDLLRGDFYGYTF.

The chain employs TRBV27 and TRBJ2-5; 8 bases align to TRBD1. This CDR3 is built from 16 residues. Germline-derived CDR1 and CDR2 are MNHEY and SMNVEV (reference sequence). V dropped 5 bases and J dropped 1; count of bases not matched to a gene: 9. The chain's CDR3 is CASSPTGEIFQETQYF. For the CDR3, the DNA is TGTGCCAGCAGTCCGACAGGGGAAATCTTCCAAGAGACCCAGTACTTC.

The chain links TRBV6-1 to TRBJ2-7; 9 bases agree with TRBD1. CDR1 MNHNS and CDR2 SASEGT come from the germline V gene. The V gene end was trimmed by 4 bases and the J gene end by 0 bases; junction bases not matched to a gene: 10. The CDR3 is 17 amino acids. The CDR3 loop is CASSVGQGLDSSYEQYF. CDR3 bases: TGTGCCAGCAGTGTGGGACAGGGCTTGGATTCCTCCTACGAGCAGTACTTC.

The V and J genes are TRBV20-1 and TRBJ2-7; possible D gene TRBD1, 6 bases. The CDR3 covers 15 residues. CDR1 and CDR2 from the germline V gene are DFQATT and SNEGSKA (reference sequence). The V end was cut by 3 bases, the J end by 2 bases, with 17 bases between. The CDR3 loop reads CSARIQGKKAYEQYF. As DNA, the CDR3 is TGCAGTGCTAGGATACAGGGAAAGAAGGCCTACGAGCAGTACTTC.

This clonotype was seen just once. The chain recombines TRBV6-1 with TRBJ2-3; D perhaps matches TRBD2 (7 bases). The CDR3 consists of 16 residues. V was pared by 8 bases and J by 5 bases, with 23 bases between. Germline V gene data show CDR1 as MNHNS and CDR2 as SASEGT. CDR3 loop: CASHLSAGAPLDTQYF. The CDR3 nucleotides are TGTGCCAGCCATCTGTCCGCGGGGGCCCCACTAGATACGCAGTATTTT.

The V gene is TRBV7-2, the J gene TRBJ1-2; D is undetermined. The V and J ends lost 1 base and 5 bases respectively, with 14 bases between them. Germline V lookup: CDR1 SGHTA, CDR2 FQGNSA. The CDR3 sequence is 15 residues long. As DNA, the CDR3 is TGTGCCAGCAGCTTAGGGTTTGCGGCGCCTTATGGCTACACCTTC. It is translated as CASSLGFAAPYGYTF. The complete variable domain, with remaining parts taken from reference TRBV7-2 and TRBJ1-2, reads GAGVSQSPSNKVTEKGKDVELRCDPISGHTALYWYRQSLGQGLEFLIYFQGNSAPDKSGLPSDRFSAERTGGSVSTLTIQRTQQEDSAVYLCASSLGFAAPYGYTFGSGTRLTVV.

In this sample, this clonotype turned up a few times. V usage is TRBV6-5 and J usage is TRBJ2-7, with TRBD1 matching 9 bases. The junction had 8 bases not matched to a gene; V was cut back by 2 bases and J by 3 bases. The V gene's germline CDR1 is MNHEY and CDR2 SVGAGI. This CDR3 spans 16 amino acids. This CDR3 is CASSYGRTGALYEQYF. CDR3 DNA sequence: TGTGCCAGCAGTTACGGGCGGACAGGGGCCCTCTACGAGCAGTACTTC.

Regarding this clonotype: An end of the junction does not agree with germline; a read error may underlie this. This chain joins TRBV6-5 and TRBJ2-1; 8 positions agree with TRBD1. This CDR3 contains 17 residues. CDR1 and CDR2 (germline): MNHEY, SVGAGI. Here the CDR3 DNA reads TGTGTCAGCAGTTACTCATCCTGGACAGGGTCTGACAATGAGCAGTTCTTC. The encoded protein is CVSSYSSWTGSDNEQFF.

The genes are TRBV27 and TRBJ2-1; 9 bases line up with TRBD2. With V trimmed by 5 bases and J by 7 bases, 9 bases remained unmatched. Germline values: CDR1 MNHEY, CDR2 SMNVEV (reference sequence). The CDR3 covers 15 residues. This CDR3 reads CASSLFAGGTNEQFF. CDR3 bases: TGTGCCAGCAGTCTTTTCGCGGGGGGGACTAATGAGCAGTTCTTC.

This chain connects TRBV28 to TRBJ1-2; D ambiguous. Per the germline V gene, CDR1 is MDHEN and CDR2 is SYDVKM. Trimming removed 3 bases at V and 2 bases at J, with 10 bases between. The CDR3 length is 14 residues. CDR3 sequence: CASSFKLRNYGYTF. CDR3 sequence (DNA): TGTGCCAGCAGTTTCAAGTTGCGGAACTATGGCTACACCTTC.

The chain couples TRBV2 to TRBJ2-1; 9 bases agree with TRBD2. The CDR3 extends over 16 amino acids. The V gene end was trimmed by 6 bases and the J gene end by 6 bases; junction bases not matched to a gene: 12. CDR1 and CDR2 from the germline V gene are SNHLY and FYNNEI. The CDR3 bases are TGTGCCAGCAGCATCCTCCTAGCGGGGCTAGGCAATGAGCAGTTCTTC. Translating it yields CASSILLAGLGNEQFF.

This clonotype occurred a few times. The gene calls are TRBV21-1 and TRBJ2-7; the table gives TRBD1 as D, unverified against the DNA. TRBV21-1 represents a pseudogene. There are 16 residues in the CDR3. The CDR3 region has the DNA TGTGCCAGCAGCAAGGAGCGGGAACAGGGTATCCACGAGCAGTACTTC. The encoded protein is CASSKEREQGIHEQYF.

The V gene is TRBV6-5, the J gene TRBJ2-1; 7 bases are shared with TRBD1. TRBJ2-7 explains the end of the DNA better; the J call may be wrong. CDR1 and CDR2 from the germline V gene are MNHEY and SVGAGI. The CDR3 consists of 15 residues. The CDR3 coding sequence is TGTGCCAGCAGTTACACGGACAGGAAATACAATGAGCAGTACTTC. This translates into CASSYTDRKYNEQYF.

The gene calls are TRBV20-1 and TRBJ2-3; D is ambiguous. Trimming shortened V by 4 bases and J by 0 bases, and 14 bases separated the two germline ends. The CDR3 contains 15 residues. In germline, CDR1 is DFQATT, CDR2 SNEGSKA (reference sequence). CDR3 sequence reads: CSAKSSTSSTDTQYF. CDR3 bases: TGCAGTGCTAAGAGTAGTACTTCTAGCACAGATACGCAGTATTTT.

This sequence joins TRBV6-1 and TRBJ1-4; the D is unclear. Germline-derived CDR1 and CDR2 are MNHNS and SASEGT. The CDR3 totals 13 residues. V shed 9 bases and J shed 0 bases, with 8 bases lying between them. The CDR3 loop is CASQQTTNEKLFF. For the CDR3, the DNA is TGTGCCAGTCAGCAGACAACTAATGAAAAACTGTTTTTT.

The chain is built from TRBV18 and TRBJ1-2, with D possibly matching TRBD1 (6 bases). In germline, CDR1 is KGHSH, CDR2 LQKENI. V was shortened by 2 bases and J by 3 bases, with 10 bases between the two germline ends. This CDR3 is 14 amino acids long. DNA for the CDR3: TGTGCCAGCTCACCAAGGGGGTCCCACTATGGCTACACCTTC. Its protein is CASSPRGSHYGYTF.

The chain carries TRBV4-2 and TRBJ1-5, with a tentative D call TRBD1 (5 bases). The V and J ends lost 0 bases and 4 bases respectively, with 10 bases between them. CDR1 and CDR2 from the germline V gene are LGHNA and YNFKEQ. CDR3 length: 15 residues. This chain's CDR3 is CASSQDPQGNQPQHF. The DNA of the CDR3 is TGTGCCAGCAGCCAAGATCCCCAGGGAAATCAGCCCCAGCATTTT.

The chain links TRBV6-2 or TRBV6-3 to TRBJ2-7; D is undetermined. CDR1 is MNHEY, CDR2 SVGEGT, per germline. V lost 7 bases to trimming and J lost 3 bases, with 10 bases between them. The CDR3 totals 12 residues. CDR3 nucleotide sequence: TGTGCCAGCAAAGAGACCCTCTACGAGCAGTACTTC. Protein sequence: CASKETLYEQYF.

This clonotype turned up a few times. The chain recombines TRBV6-7 with TRBJ2-1; 9 positions match TRBD2. TRBV6-7 is placed among ORFs of uncertain function. The CDR3 has 17 residues. Trimming took 6 bases from V and 1 from J; bases not matched to a gene: 10. The CDR3 loop is CASSHSGLAVSYNEQFF. In DNA form, the CDR3 reads TGTGCCAGCAGCCACTCGGGACTAGCTGTGTCCTACAATGAGCAGTTCTTC.

This clonotype was seen more than once but under ten times. This sequence joins TRBV6-5 and TRBJ2-3; D is perhaps TRBD1 (6 bases). Looked up from germline, CDR1 is MNHEY and CDR2 is SVGAGI. The CDR3 is 16 residues long. V was shortened by 6 bases and J by 0 bases, with 16 bases between the two germline ends. CDR3 loop: CASRHRQVSSTDTQYF. The CDR3 bases are TGTGCCAGCAGACACAGACAGGTGTCTAGCACAGATACGCAGTATTTT.